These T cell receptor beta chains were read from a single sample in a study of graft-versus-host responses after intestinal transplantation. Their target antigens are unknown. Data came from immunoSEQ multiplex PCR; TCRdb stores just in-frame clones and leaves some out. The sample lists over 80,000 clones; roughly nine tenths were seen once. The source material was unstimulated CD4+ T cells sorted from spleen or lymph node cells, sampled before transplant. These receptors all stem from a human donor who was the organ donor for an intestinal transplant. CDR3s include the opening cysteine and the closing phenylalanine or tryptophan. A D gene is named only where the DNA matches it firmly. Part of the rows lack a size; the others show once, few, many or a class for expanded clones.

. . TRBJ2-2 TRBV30 CAWVPIPNTGELFF TGTGCCTGGGTCCCTATTCCAAACACCGGGGAGCTGTTTTTT
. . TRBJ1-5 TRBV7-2 CASSLDPSRNQPQHF TGTGCCAGCAGCTTAGATCCGTCCCGCAATCAGCCCCAGCATTTT
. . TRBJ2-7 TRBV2 CASRPDRRGEQYF TGTGCCAGCCGTCCGGACAGGAGGGGGGAGCAGTACTTC
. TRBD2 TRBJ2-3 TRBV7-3 CASSGRASGVVDTQYF TGTGCCAGCAGCGGCCGGGCTAGCGGGGTTGTGGATACGCAGTATTTT
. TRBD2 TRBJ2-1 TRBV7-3 CASSPSGGVYNEQFF TGTGCCAGCAGCCCTAGCGGGGGGGTGTACAATGAGCAGTTCTTC
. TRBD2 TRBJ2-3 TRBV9 CASSDTSGGAGQLLTDTQYF TGTGCCAGCAGCGACACTAGCGGGGGGGCCGGTCAGCTGCTCACAGATACGCAGTATTTT
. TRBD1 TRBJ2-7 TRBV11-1 CASSSDRGLYEQYF TGTGCCAGCAGCTCAGACAGGGGTCTCTACGAGCAGTACTTC
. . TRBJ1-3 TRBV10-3 CATQGQEGNTIYF TGTGCCACTCAGGGGCAGGAGGGAAACACCATATATTTT
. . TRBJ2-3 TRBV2 CASSEQGDTDTQYF TGTGCCAGCAGTGAACAGGGCGACACAGATACGCAGTATTTT
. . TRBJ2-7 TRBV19 CASSLRDSFYEQYF TGTGCCAGTAGCCTGCGGGACAGCTTCTACGAGCAGTACTTC
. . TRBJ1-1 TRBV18 CASSRTDRLTEAFF TGTGCCAGCTCACGAACAGATCGTCTCACTGAAGCTTTCTTT
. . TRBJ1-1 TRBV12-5 CASGFNSNTEAFF TGTGCTAGTGGTTTTAATAGTAACACTGAAGCTTTCTTT
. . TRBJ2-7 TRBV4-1 CASSLRTGSYEQYF TGCGCCAGCAGCCTCCGGACGGGATCCTACGAGCAGTACTTC
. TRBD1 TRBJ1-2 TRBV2 CASSEGRGRSNGYTF TGTGCCAGCAGTGAAGGCAGGGGGCGGTCGAATGGCTACACCTTC
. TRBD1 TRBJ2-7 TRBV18 CASSPYTRDRVGSPSEQYF TGTGCCAGCTCACCATACACCCGGGACAGGGTGGGCTCCCCTAGTGAGCAGTACTTC
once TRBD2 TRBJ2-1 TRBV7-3 CASSRDLRGGRNEQFF TGTGCCAGCAGCCGCGACTTGCGGGGGGGTCGGAATGAGCAGTTCTTC
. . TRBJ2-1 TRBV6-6 CASSYKGNEQFF TGTGCCAGCAGTTATAAGGGGAATGAGCAGTTCTTC
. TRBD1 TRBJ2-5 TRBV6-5 CASSSTGTGETQYF TGTGCCAGCAGTTCCACCGGGACAGGGGAGACCCAGTACTTC
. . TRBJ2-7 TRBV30 CAWSVPRVLGSYEQYF TGTGCCTGGAGTGTACCGAGGGTATTGGGAAGCTACGAGCAGTACTTC
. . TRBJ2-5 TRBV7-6 CASSFRRGREETQYF TGTGCCAGCAGCTTCCGCAGGGGGCGGGAGGAGACCCAGTACTTC
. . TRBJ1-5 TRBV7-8 CASSLVAGKYSNQPQHF TGTGCCAGCAGCTTGGTTGCAGGGAAGTATAGCAATCAGCCCCAGCATTTT
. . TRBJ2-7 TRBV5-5 CASSFRAGSSYEQYF TGTGCCAGCAGCTTCCGGGCGGGGAGCTCCTACGAGCAGTACTTC